Listed below are T cell receptor beta chains from one sample, sequenced in a study of T cells after yellow fever vaccination. TCRdb reprocessed the 5' RACE reads with MiXCR, giving one entry per CDR3 protein. The data contain about 350,000 distinct CDR3 sequences, around 8.1% of them singletons. The starting material was PBMCs, obtained roughly seven weeks after the first yellow fever vaccination. The receptors were gathered from a young man who received the YFV17D yellow fever vaccine. CDR3s include the opening cysteine and the closing phenylalanine or tryptophan. The D gene is left open where the match is weak. Size is omitted from some rows. Given values are once, few, many or a class for expanded clones.

TRBD2,TRBV20-1,14,TRBJ2-7,.,TGCAGTGCTAGTAATCCTAGCGGCTCCTACGAGCAGTACTTC,CSASNPSGSYEQYF
TRBD2,TRBV7-6,17,TRBJ2-3,.,TGTGCCAGCAGCCTAGAACTAGCGGGGGGTACGACAGATACGCAGTATTTT,CASSLELAGGTTDTQYF
.,TRBV6-1,15,TRBJ2-7,few,TGTGCCAGCACCTCGGCGGGGCAATCCGCCTACGAGCAGTACTTC,CASTSAGQSAYEQYF
TRBD1,TRBV5-1,14,TRBJ2-7,many,TGCGCCAGCAGCTTACGAAAGGACAGGTACGAGCAGTACTTC,CASSLRKDRYEQYF
.,TRBV6-6,13,TRBJ1-1,.,TGTGCCAGCGGAGACAAAGATATCACTGAAGCTTTCTTT,CASGDKDITEAFF
.,TRBV3-1,12,TRBJ1-5,.,TGTGCCAGCAGCCACAGCAACGCGCCCCAGCATTTT,CASSHSNAPQHF
TRBD1,TRBV4-1,16,TRBJ2-5,.,TGCGCCAGCAGCCAACCACGGACAGGGATGGGGGAGACCCAGTACTTC,CASSQPRTGMGETQYF
TRBD1,TRBV19,15,TRBJ1-1,few,TGTGCCAGTAGTGGCTGGACAGGGGTGAACACTGAAGCTTTCTTT,CASSGWTGVNTEAFF
.,TRBV12-3/TRBV12-4,12,TRBJ2-2,few,TGTGCCAGCAGTTTCTTCTCCGGGGAGCTGTTTTTT,CASSFFSGELFF
.,TRBV7-2,16,TRBJ1-1,few,TGTGCCAGCAGCTCGAGGGCGGGACGGATGAACACTGAAGCTTTCTTT,CASSSRAGRMNTEAFF
TRBD1,TRBV3-1,16,TRBJ2-6,few,TGTGCCAGCTCCGGGACAGCTTTCTCTGGGGCCAACGTCCTGACTTTC,CASSGTAFSGANVLTF
TRBD1,TRBV7-2,15,TRBJ2-5,.,TGTGCCAGCAGCTGGCGCCGGGACAGTAAAGAGACCCAGTACTTC,CASSWRRDSKETQYF
.,TRBV6-5,15,TRBJ1-5,few,TGTGCCAGCAGTTACGGTCCAGGACTCAATCAGCCCCAGCATTTT,CASSYGPGLNQPQHF
.,TRBV7-6,16,TRBJ2-5,once,TGTGCCAGCAGCCTAGAGGGAACTAGCCGGGAAGAGACCCAGTACTTC,CASSLEGTSREETQYF
.,TRBV6-4,14,TRBJ2-3,many,TGTGCCAGCAGTGCAAACGGGGCAAGAGATACGCAGTATTTT,CASSANGARDTQYF
TRBD2,TRBV25-1,18,TRBJ2-1,few,TGTGCCAGCAGTACTCGGACTAGCGGGGGGGCAAATCCCAATGAGCAGTTCTTC,CASSTRTSGGANPNEQFF
.,TRBV6-4,13,TRBJ1-1,many,TGTGCCAGCAGTCTCAGCATGAACACTGAAGCTTTCTTT,CASSLSMNTEAFF
.,TRBV5-1,16,TRBJ2-3,many,TGCGCCAGCAGCCCTGGGGCGGGGGCCCGCGGAGATACGCAGTATTTT,CASSPGAGARGDTQYF
TRBD1,TRBV10-3,15,TRBJ2-1,.,TGTGCCATGAGCCCTTTGGTGACAGGGCTTAATGAGCAGTTCTTC,CAMSPLVTGLNEQFF
.,TRBV7-2,12,TRBJ2-3,few,TGTGCCAGCAGCTCACGCACAGATACGCAGTATTTT,CASSSRTDTQYF
.,TRBV14,14,TRBJ1-2,.,TGTGCCAGCAGCCAAGTCTTTCCCGAACATGGCTACACCTTC,CASSQVFPEHGYTF
.,TRBV7-8,15,TRBJ2-5,.,TGTGCCAGCAGCCGACGCCCGGGAGCGCAAGAGACCCAGTACTTC,CASSRRPGAQETQYF
.,TRBV6-5,13,TRBJ1-3,few,TGTGCCAGCAGTTCGCAAATCGGAAACACCATATATTTT,CASSSQIGNTIYF
.,TRBV5-1,15,TRBJ2-7,.,TGCGCCAGCAGCCCACGCCGGGGACACGGGTACGAGCAGTACTTC,CASSPRRGHGYEQYF
.,TRBV12-3/TRBV12-4,15,TRBJ1-5,few,TGTGCCAGCAGTTTGATTTCGAGTGGAAGTCAGCCCCAGCATTTT,CASSLISSGSQPQHF
TRBD1,TRBV5-1,16,TRBJ2-1,.,TGCGCCAGCAGCTTGGCTGGACAGGCCTCCTACAATGAGCAGTTCTTC,CASSLAGQASYNEQFF